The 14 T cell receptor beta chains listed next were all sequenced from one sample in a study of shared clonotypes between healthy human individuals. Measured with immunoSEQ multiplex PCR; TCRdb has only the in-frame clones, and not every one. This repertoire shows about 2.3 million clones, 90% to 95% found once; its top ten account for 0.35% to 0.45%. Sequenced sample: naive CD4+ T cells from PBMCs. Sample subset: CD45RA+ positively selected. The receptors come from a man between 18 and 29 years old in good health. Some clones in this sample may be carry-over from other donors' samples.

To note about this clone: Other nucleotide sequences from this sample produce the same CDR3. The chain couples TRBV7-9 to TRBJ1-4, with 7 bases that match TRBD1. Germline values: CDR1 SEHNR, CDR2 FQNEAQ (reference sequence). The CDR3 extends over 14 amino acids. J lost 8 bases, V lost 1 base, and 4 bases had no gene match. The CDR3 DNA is TGTGCCAGCAGCTTAGGACAGGGCCGCGAAAAACTGTTTTTT. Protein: CASSLGQGREKLFF.

The CDR3 DNA is TGTGCCAGCAGCGTTATGGACTCCTACAATGAGCAGTTCTTC. Amino acid sequence: CASSVMDSYNEQFF. The rearrangement links TRBV9 to TRBJ2-1, with unresolved D. The CDR3 has 14 residues. Deletions cut 2 bases from V and 0 bases from J, with 6 bases between. From germline, CDR1 is SGDLS and CDR2 YYNGEE.

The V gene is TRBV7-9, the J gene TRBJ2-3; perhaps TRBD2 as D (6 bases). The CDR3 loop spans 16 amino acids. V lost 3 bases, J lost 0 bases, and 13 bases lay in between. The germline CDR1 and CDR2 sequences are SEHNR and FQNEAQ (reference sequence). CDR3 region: CASSFHGGGSTDTQYF. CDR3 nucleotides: TGTGCCAGCAGCTTCCACGGGGGAGGAAGCACAGATACGCAGTATTTT.

In nucleotides, the CDR3 is TGTGCCAGCAGCCCTTGGGAGATCTCTGGAAACACCATATATTTT. Translation: CASSPWEISGNTIYF. This chain uses TRBV11-2 with TRBJ1-3, with no clear D. With 5 bases removed from V and 0 bases from J, the gap between germline ends came to 11 bases. Germline CDR1 reads SGHAT; CDR2 reads FQNNGV. This CDR3 comprises 15 residues.

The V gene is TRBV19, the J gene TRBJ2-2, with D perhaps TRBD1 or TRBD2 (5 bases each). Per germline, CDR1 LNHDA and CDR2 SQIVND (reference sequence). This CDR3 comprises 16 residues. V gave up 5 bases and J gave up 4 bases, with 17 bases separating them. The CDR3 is CASSRVMGPATGELFF. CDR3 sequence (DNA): TGTGCCAGTAGTCGAGTAATGGGACCCGCCACCGGGGAGCTGTTTTTT.

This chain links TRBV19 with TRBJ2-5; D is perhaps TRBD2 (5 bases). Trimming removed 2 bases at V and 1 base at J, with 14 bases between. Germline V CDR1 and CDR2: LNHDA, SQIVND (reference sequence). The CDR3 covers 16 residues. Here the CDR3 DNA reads TGTGCCAGTAGTATAAGGCTCGGAGCGGTCCAAGAGACCCAGTACTTC. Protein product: CASSIRLGAVQETQYF. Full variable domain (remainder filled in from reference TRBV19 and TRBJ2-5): DGGITQSPKYLFRKEGQNVTLSCEQNLNHDAMYWYRQDPGQGLRLIYYSQIVNDFQKGDIAEGYSVSREKKESFPLTVTSAQKNPTAFYLCASSIRLGAVQETQYFGPGTRLLVL.

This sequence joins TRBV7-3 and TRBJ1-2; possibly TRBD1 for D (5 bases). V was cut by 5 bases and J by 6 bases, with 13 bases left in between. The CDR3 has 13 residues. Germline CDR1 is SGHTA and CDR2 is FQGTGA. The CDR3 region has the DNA TGTGCCAGCAGCAAGGGGCAGGGCGATGGCTACACCTTC. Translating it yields CASSKGQGDGYTF.

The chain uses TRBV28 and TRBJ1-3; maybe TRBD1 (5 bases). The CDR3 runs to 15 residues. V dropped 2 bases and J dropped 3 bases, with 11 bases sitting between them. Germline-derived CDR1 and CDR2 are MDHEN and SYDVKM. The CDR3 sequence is CASSLPGTGGNTIYF. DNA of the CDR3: TGTGCCAGCAGTTTACCCGGGACGGGTGGAAACACCATATATTTT.

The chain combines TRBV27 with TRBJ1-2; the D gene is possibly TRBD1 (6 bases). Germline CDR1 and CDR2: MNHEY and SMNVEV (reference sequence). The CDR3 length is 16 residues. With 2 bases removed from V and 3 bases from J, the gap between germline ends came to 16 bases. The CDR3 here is CASSLTPRTEYYGYTF. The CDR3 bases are TGTGCCAGCAGTTTAACCCCCAGGACAGAGTACTATGGCTACACCTTC.

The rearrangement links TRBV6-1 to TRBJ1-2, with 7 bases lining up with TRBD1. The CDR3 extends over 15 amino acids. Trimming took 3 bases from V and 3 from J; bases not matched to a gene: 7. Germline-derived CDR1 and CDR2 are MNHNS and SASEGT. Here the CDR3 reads CASSDEPGGYYGYTF. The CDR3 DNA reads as TGTGCCAGCAGTGATGAGCCAGGGGGATACTATGGCTACACCTTC.

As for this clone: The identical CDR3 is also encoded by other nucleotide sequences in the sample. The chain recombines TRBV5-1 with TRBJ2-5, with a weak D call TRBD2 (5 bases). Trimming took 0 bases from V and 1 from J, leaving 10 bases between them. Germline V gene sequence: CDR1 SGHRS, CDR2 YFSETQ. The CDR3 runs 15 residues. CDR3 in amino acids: CASSLAAAVQETQYF. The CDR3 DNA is TGCGCCAGCAGCTTGGCAGCGGCAGTCCAAGAGACCCAGTACTTC.

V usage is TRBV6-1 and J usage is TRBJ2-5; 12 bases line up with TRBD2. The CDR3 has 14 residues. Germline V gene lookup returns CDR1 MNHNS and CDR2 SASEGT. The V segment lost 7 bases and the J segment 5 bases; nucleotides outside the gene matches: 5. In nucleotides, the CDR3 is TGTGCCAGCACTAGCGGGAGGGCCGTTGAGACCCAGTACTTC. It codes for CASTSGRAVETQYF.

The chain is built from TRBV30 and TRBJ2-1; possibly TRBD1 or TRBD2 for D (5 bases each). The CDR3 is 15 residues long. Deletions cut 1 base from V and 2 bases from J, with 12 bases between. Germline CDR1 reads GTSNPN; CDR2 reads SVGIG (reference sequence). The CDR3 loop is CAWSEFGGAYNEQFF. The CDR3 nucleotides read TGTGCCTGGAGTGAGTTTGGGGGTGCCTACAATGAGCAGTTCTTC.

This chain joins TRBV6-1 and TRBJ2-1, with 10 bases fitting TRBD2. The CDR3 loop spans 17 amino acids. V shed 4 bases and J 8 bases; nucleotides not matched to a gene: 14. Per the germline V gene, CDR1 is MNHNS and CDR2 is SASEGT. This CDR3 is CASSGYRSSGRADEQFF. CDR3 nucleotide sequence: TGTGCCAGCAGTGGGTATAGGTCTAGCGGGAGAGCGGATGAGCAGTTCTTC.